This T cell receptor (beta chain) was captured in a study of cytomegalovirus exposure and HLA in healthy donors. Overall study findings and caveats: High specificity and sensitivity for cytomegalovirus status were reported for the classifier. By HLA locus, TCR association rates varied in a later analysis, with DRB1 showing the most and HLA-C the fewest.

The primer mix had 60 Vbeta and 13 Jbeta primers. The protocol was immunoSEQ multiplex PCR, while the TCRdb copy is restricted to in-frame clones and leaves out a portion. The sample shows approximately 180,000 clones, 70% to 85% of them seen only once. About this clone itself: Its antigen is not identified.

Input material: PBMCs. The sequence came from a man aged 18 to 35 in good health and CMV-seronegative.

CDR3 in amino acids: CASSLIIGTGPNQPQHF. CDR3 in DNA: TGTGCCAGCAGCTTGATCATTGGGACAGGGCCCAATCAGCCCCAGCATTTT. This chain joins TRBV11-2 and TRBJ1-5; 9 nucleotides match TRBD1. J lost 3 bases, V lost 3 bases, and 9 bases had no gene match. This CDR3 is built from 17 residues. The germline V gene encodes CDR1 SGHAT and CDR2 FQNNGV.